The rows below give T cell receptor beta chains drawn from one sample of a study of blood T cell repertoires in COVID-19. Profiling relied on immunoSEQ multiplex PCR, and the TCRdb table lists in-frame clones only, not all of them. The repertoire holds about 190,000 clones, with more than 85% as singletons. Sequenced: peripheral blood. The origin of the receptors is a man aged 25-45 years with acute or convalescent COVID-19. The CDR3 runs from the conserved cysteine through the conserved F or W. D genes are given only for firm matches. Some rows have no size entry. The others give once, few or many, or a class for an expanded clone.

CDR3: CASSPEEGQPQHF
DNA: TGTGCCAGCAGCCCAGAGGAGGGACAGCCCCAGCATTTT
size: .
J: TRBJ1-5
length: 13
V: TRBV11-2
D: .

CDR3: CASSKLSTGSQPQHF
DNA: TGTGCCAGCTCAAAACTATCTACAGGGAGCCAGCCCCAGCATTTT
size: .
J: TRBJ1-5
length: 15
V: TRBV27
D: .

CDR3: CASSPPLGTDLADTQYF
DNA: TGTGCCAGCTCACCACCCCTCGGGACAGACTTGGCAGATACGCAGTATTTT
size: .
J: TRBJ2-3
length: 17
V: TRBV18
D: TRBD1

CDR3: CASSPPGNEQFF
DNA: TGTGCCAGCAGCCCTCCGGGGAATGAGCAGTTCTTC
size: few
J: TRBJ2-1
length: 12
V: TRBV7-9
D: .

CDR3: CAWTTRGNQPQHF
DNA: TGTGCCTGGACTACCAGGGGAAATCAGCCCCAGCATTTT
size: .
J: TRBJ1-5
length: 13
V: TRBV30
D: .

CDR3: CASSLAVGGSYGYTF
DNA: TGTGCCAGCAGCCTGGCGGTGGGGGGATCCTATGGCTACACCTTC
size: .
J: TRBJ1-2
length: 15
V: TRBV7-9
D: .

CDR3: CASSITGTSGSNEQFF
DNA: TGTGCCAGTAGTATAACCGGGACTAGCGGGAGCAATGAGCAGTTCTTC
size: .
J: TRBJ2-1
length: 16
V: TRBV19
D: TRBD2

CDR3: CASRAGTGNSPLHF
DNA: TGTGCCAGCAGAGCCGGGACAGGGAATTCACCCCTCCACTTT
size: .
J: TRBJ1-6
length: 14
V: TRBV2
D: TRBD1

CDR3: CASRGQVNEQFF
DNA: TGTGCCAGCAGGGGCCAGGTCAATGAGCAGTTCTTC
size: .
J: TRBJ2-1
length: 12
V: TRBV5-4
D: .

CDR3: CASSVAGGFHEQYF
DNA: TGTGCCAGCAGCGTAGCGGGAGGGTTCCACGAGCAGTACTTC
size: .
J: TRBJ2-7
length: 14
V: TRBV6-5
D: TRBD2

CDR3: CASSEEGTSGIFSYNEQFF
DNA: TGTGCCAGCAGTGAAGAAGGGACTAGCGGGATATTTTCATACAATGAGCAGTTCTTC
size: .
J: TRBJ2-1
length: 19
V: TRBV6-1
D: TRBD2

CDR3: CASSLTGLAGVAEQFF
DNA: TGTGCCAGCAGCTTAACCGGACTAGCGGGAGTTGCTGAGCAGTTCTTC
size: .
J: TRBJ2-1
length: 16
V: TRBV7-2
D: TRBD2

CDR3: CASRNRVRQPQHF
DNA: TGTGCCAGCAGAAACAGGGTGCGACAGCCCCAGCATTTT
size: .
J: TRBJ1-5
length: 13
V: TRBV6-5
D: .

CDR3: CAWRHLKQGTEAFF
DNA: TGTGCCTGGAGACATCTTAAACAGGGGACTGAAGCTTTCTTT
size: .
J: TRBJ1-1
length: 14
V: TRBV30
D: TRBD1

CDR3: CASSHQGVGEQFF
DNA: TGTGCCAGCAGTCATCAGGGGGTGGGGGAGCAGTTCTTC
size: .
J: TRBJ2-1
length: 13
V: TRBV6-4
D: TRBD1

CDR3: CASTGGHNEKLFF
DNA: TGTGCCAGCACAGGAGGCCACAATGAAAAACTGTTTTTT
size: .
J: TRBJ1-4
length: 13
V: TRBV2
D: .

CDR3: CASSSRQGYQPQHF
DNA: TGTGCCAGCAGCTCAAGACAGGGGTACCAGCCCCAGCATTTT
size: few
J: TRBJ1-5
length: 14
V: TRBV7-3
D: TRBD1

CDR3: CASSPSQSNQPQHF
DNA: TGTGCCAGCAGCCCGTCCCAGAGCAATCAGCCCCAGCATTTT
size: .
J: TRBJ1-5
length: 14
V: TRBV3-1/TRBV3-2
D: .

CDR3: CASSGDRGAGGYTF
DNA: TGTGCCAGCAGCGGAGACAGGGGCGCCGGTGGCTACACCTTC
size: .
J: TRBJ1-2
length: 14
V: TRBV5-6
D: TRBD1

CDR3: CASSFGRGQNEQFF
DNA: TGTGCTAGCAGCTTCGGCAGGGGGCAAAATGAGCAGTTCTTC
size: once
J: TRBJ2-1
length: 14
V: TRBV7-7
D: TRBD1

CDR3: CASSPPRTGGTEAFF
DNA: TGTGCCAGCAGTCCCCCGCGGACAGGGGGCACTGAAGCTTTCTTT
size: .
J: TRBJ1-1
length: 15
V: TRBV28
D: TRBD1

CDR3: CASSPMTGYGYTF
DNA: TGTGCCAGCAGCCCGATGACAGGCTATGGCTACACCTTC
size: .
J: TRBJ1-2
length: 13
V: TRBV12-3/TRBV12-4
D: .

CDR3: CASSHFDRGYEQYF
DNA: TGTGCCAGCAGCCATTTTGACAGGGGCTACGAGCAGTACTTC
size: .
J: TRBJ2-7
length: 14
V: TRBV5-6
D: TRBD1

CDR3: CASGIPRTGGAGETQYF
DNA: TGTGCTAGTGGTATTCCCCGGACAGGGGGCGCGGGAGAGACCCAGTACTTC
size: .
J: TRBJ2-5
length: 17
V: TRBV12-5
D: TRBD1

CDR3: CASSIDTVTVNQPQHF
DNA: TGTGCCAGTAGTATAGATACGGTAACAGTAAATCAGCCCCAGCATTTT
size: .
J: TRBJ1-5
length: 16
V: TRBV19
D: .

CDR3: CASSFRTGGMPYEQYF
DNA: TGTGCCAGCAGTTTCCGGACAGGGGGGATGCCCTACGAGCAGTACTTC
size: once
J: TRBJ2-7
length: 16
V: TRBV27
D: TRBD1

CDR3: CAWNLGGSGTEAFF
DNA: TGTGCCTGGAACTTGGGGGGTTCGGGAACTGAAGCTTTCTTT
size: .
J: TRBJ1-1
length: 14
V: TRBV30
D: .

CDR3: CARHRDSHYEQYF
DNA: TGCGCCCGGCACCGGGACAGCCACTACGAGCAGTACTTC
size: .
J: TRBJ2-7
length: 13
V: TRBV5-1
D: TRBD1

CDR3: CAWSGLATYEQYF
DNA: TGTGCCTGGAGTGGCCTAGCGACCTACGAGCAGTACTTC
size: .
J: TRBJ2-7
length: 13
V: TRBV30
D: .

CDR3: CASSVTGTPSEQYF
DNA: TGCGCCAGCAGCGTGACCGGGACTCCCAGCGAGCAGTACTTC
size: .
J: TRBJ2-7
length: 14
V: TRBV5-1
D: .

CDR3: CAWGTGTSPLHF
DNA: TGTGCCTGGGGGACAGGGACTTCACCCCTCCACTTT
size: .
J: TRBJ1-6
length: 12
V: TRBV30
D: TRBD1

CDR3: CASTVRTSGYEQYF
DNA: TGTGCCAGCACGGTGCGGACTAGCGGCTACGAGCAGTACTTC
size: .
J: TRBJ2-7
length: 14
V: TRBV6-6
D: TRBD2

CDR3: CASSPGSPETQYF
DNA: TGTGCCAGCAGTCCAGGCTCTCCCGAGACCCAGTACTTC
size: .
J: TRBJ2-5
length: 13
V: TRBV9
D: .

CDR3: CASSLLPSGGQNGYTF
DNA: TGCGCCAGCAGCTTACTCCCCTCGGGAGGGCAGAATGGCTACACCTTC
size: few
J: TRBJ1-2
length: 16
V: TRBV5-1
D: .

CDR3: CASSELRIGTDTQYF
DNA: TGTGCCAGCAGTGAGTTGAGAATTGGCACAGATACGCAGTATTTT
size: .
J: TRBJ2-3
length: 15
V: TRBV2
D: .

CDR3: CASSMQTGTVVKLFF
DNA: TGTGCCAGTAGTATGCAGACGGGAACGGTGGTAAAACTGTTTTTT
size: few
J: TRBJ1-4
length: 15
V: TRBV19
D: .

CDR3: CSVETQQGYEQYF
DNA: TGCAGCGTTGAAACCCAGCAGGGTTACGAGCAGTACTTC
size: .
J: TRBJ2-7
length: 13
V: TRBV29-1
D: .

CDR3: CASSLMAGGPGGTQYF
DNA: TGTGCCAGCAGCTTAATGGCGGGAGGGCCGGGCGGTACGCAGTATTTT
size: .
J: TRBJ2-3
length: 16
V: TRBV7-3
D: TRBD2

CDR3: CASSAGGSYEQYF
DNA: TGTGCCAGCAGCGCGGGGGGAAGCTACGAGCAGTACTTC
size: .
J: TRBJ2-7
length: 13
V: TRBV4-2
D: TRBD2

CDR3: CASSSPLDRDLTEAFF
DNA: TGCGCCAGCAGCTCCCCCCTCGACAGGGACCTGACTGAAGCTTTCTTT
size: .
J: TRBJ1-1
length: 16
V: TRBV5-1
D: TRBD1

CDR3: CSVDYTRTSGYTF
DNA: TGCAGCGTTGATTATACCCGAACGAGCGGCTACACCTTC
size: .
J: TRBJ1-2
length: 13
V: TRBV29-1
D: .

CDR3: CASSGTGGWGTEAFF
DNA: TGTGCCAGCAGCGGGACAGGGGGTTGGGGCACTGAAGCTTTCTTT
size: .
J: TRBJ1-1
length: 15
V: TRBV6-5
D: TRBD1

CDR3: CASNLNGGIRETQYF
DNA: TGTGCCAGCAATCTGAACGGGGGTATTAGAGAGACCCAGTACTTC
size: .
J: TRBJ2-5
length: 15
V: TRBV6-1
D: .

CDR3: CASSFSFTGINTEAFF
DNA: TGCGCCAGCAGCTTTAGTTTTACAGGGATCAACACTGAAGCTTTCTTT
size: once
J: TRBJ1-1
length: 16
V: TRBV5-1
D: .

CDR3: CASSLTSGTYNEQFF
DNA: TGTGCCAGCAGCTTAACTAGCGGGACCTACAATGAGCAGTTCTTC
size: .
J: TRBJ2-1
length: 15
V: TRBV7-3
D: TRBD2

CDR3: CASSLGLYNEQFF
DNA: TGTGCCAGCAGCCTTGGGCTCTACAATGAGCAGTTCTTC
size: .
J: TRBJ2-1
length: 13
V: TRBV12-3/TRBV12-4
D: .

CDR3: CAWSVRGPDTQYF
DNA: TGTGCCTGGAGTGTACGGGGTCCAGATACGCAGTATTTT
size: .
J: TRBJ2-3
length: 13
V: TRBV30
D: .

CDR3: CASSDSAKGEQYF
DNA: TGTGCCAGCAGCGACAGTGCCAAGGGAGAGCAGTACTTC
size: once
J: TRBJ2-7
length: 13
V: TRBV7-2
D: .

CDR3: CAIRLETDSYNEQFF
DNA: TGTGCCATCAGACTCGAAACAGACTCCTACAATGAGCAGTTCTTC
size: .
J: TRBJ2-1
length: 15
V: TRBV10-3
D: .

CDR3: CATQAQQETQYF
DNA: TGTGCCACCCAAGCACAGCAAGAGACCCAGTACTTC
size: .
J: TRBJ2-5
length: 12
V: TRBV10-3
D: .

CDR3: CASSQGPQPQHF
DNA: TGTGCCAGTAGCCAGGGTCCTCAGCCCCAGCATTTT
size: once
J: TRBJ1-5
length: 12
V: TRBV19
D: .

CDR3: CASSIGPLGAYEQYF
DNA: TGTGCCAGTAGTATCGGACCACTCGGGGCCTACGAGCAGTACTTC
size: few
J: TRBJ2-7
length: 15
V: TRBV19
D: .

CDR3: CASRHSGSSYNEQFF
DNA: TGTGCCAGCAGGCATAGCGGGAGTTCCTACAATGAGCAGTTCTTC
size: .
J: TRBJ2-1
length: 15
V: TRBV7-9
D: TRBD2

CDR3: CASSRGSEAFF
DNA: TGCGCCAGCAGTCGGGGGTCTGAAGCTTTCTTT
size: .
J: TRBJ1-1
length: 11
V: TRBV10-1
D: .